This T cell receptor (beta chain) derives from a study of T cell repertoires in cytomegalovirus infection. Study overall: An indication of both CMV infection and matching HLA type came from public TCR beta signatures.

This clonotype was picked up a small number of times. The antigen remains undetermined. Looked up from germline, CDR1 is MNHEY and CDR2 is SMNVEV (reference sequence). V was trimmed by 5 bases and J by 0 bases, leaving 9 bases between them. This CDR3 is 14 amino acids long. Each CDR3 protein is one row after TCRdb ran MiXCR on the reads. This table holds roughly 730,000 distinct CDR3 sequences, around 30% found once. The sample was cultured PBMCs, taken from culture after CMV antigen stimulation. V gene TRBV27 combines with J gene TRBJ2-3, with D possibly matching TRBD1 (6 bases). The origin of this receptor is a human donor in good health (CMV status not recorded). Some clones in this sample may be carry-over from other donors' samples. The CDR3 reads CASSGQSSTDTQYF. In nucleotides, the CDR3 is TGTGCCAGCAGTGGACAGTCTAGCACAGATACGCAGTATTTT.